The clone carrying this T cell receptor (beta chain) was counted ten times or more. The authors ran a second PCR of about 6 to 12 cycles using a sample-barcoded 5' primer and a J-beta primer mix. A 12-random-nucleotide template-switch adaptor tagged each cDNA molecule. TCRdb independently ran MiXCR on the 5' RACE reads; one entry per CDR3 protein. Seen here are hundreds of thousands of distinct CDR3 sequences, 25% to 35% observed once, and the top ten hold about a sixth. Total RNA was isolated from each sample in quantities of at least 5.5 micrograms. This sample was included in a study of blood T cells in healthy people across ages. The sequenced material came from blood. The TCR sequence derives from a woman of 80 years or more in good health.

The CDR3 sequence is CASSPWIHRGIGTDTQYF. DNA for the CDR3: TGTGCCAGCAGCCCGTGGATACACAGGGGTATCGGCACAGATACGCAGTATTTT. The V and J genes are TRBV5-6 and TRBJ2-3; TRBD1 matches 7 bases. Per germline, CDR1 SGHDT and CDR2 YYEEEE. V lost 4 bases, J lost 1 base, and 15 bases stayed unmatched. The CDR3 sequence is 18 residues long.